This T cell receptor (beta chain) stems from a study of beta chain features in type 1 diabetes (dated by TCRdb to the late 2010s). About the investigation overall: Mean age, gender distribution, total cell number and subset yield were not different between patients and healthy donors. Across all samples, some 110,000,000 sorted cells were examined, and cell number per subset correlated strongly with RNA yield. The study compared TCRB repertoires of sorted circulating CD4+ T cell subsets between recently diagnosed type 1 diabetes patients and matched healthy donors. Regulatory and stem cell-like memory subsets were obtained from only 8 patients and roughly 8 healthy donors, while naive and central memory subsets were obtained from all 30 or so donors. Study-level results and caveats: Naive, central memory and regulatory TCRB repertoires appeared to be more similar among patients than among healthy donors. PCR might favor shorter templates, but patient and control samples were amplified and corrected together, so any skew would affect both groups equally. A moderate but significant shortening of TCRB CDR3 length was observed in type 1 diabetes patients in all four CD4+ subsets. Patients with type 1 diabetes made fewer insertions and deleted more nucleotides at VDJ recombination sites, implying thymic rearrangement abnormalities. Only small numbers of individuals were included in the HLA sub-analyses, which left unresolved whether HLA type had any influence on TCRB rearrangement. Because cDNA was sequenced instead of genomic DNA, activated cells with high expression could be over-represented, although the groups did not differ in activation or CD3 levels.

Compared with germline, V lacks 3 bases and J lacks 2 bases; bases without a gene match: 3. From the germline V gene (reference sequence), CDR1 is SEHNR and CDR2 is FQNEAQ. The CDR3 starts with the cysteine, ends with the phenylalanine, and has 15 residues. Only the CDR3 DNA stays, 45 bases, in frame from base 1. Each donor gave one peripheral blood draw, averaging approximately 120 mL, which was collected into heparinised tubes. Naive, central memory, regulatory and stem cell-like memory CD4+ T cells were sorted on a BD FACSAria II using a panel including CD45RO, CCR7, CD25, CD127, CD95 and CD27. Purity was above 95% for every sorted population. PBMCs were isolated right away by Lymphoprep density gradient centrifugation and were stained directly, without culture. Samples were stained and sorted in pairs, with one healthy donor and one patient per experiment, so that batch effects were minimized.

This clone was seen only a few times. This receptor's antigen is unknown. No quality values exist for individual bases; no much larger clone is one base distant. The entire amount of isolated RNA was reverse transcribed using the High Capacity cDNA Reverse Transcription Kit, so the sequenced TCRB transcripts were expressed ones. Deep immunoSEQ sequencing was performed on naive, central memory and regulatory T cell samples, with an average of about 4 million total reads per sample. Sorted cells were lysed in RLT buffer and RNA was extracted with DNase-treated RNeasy Micro or Mini kits, depending on cell number. Each cell subset was processed on its own to prevent cross-contamination, while patient and healthy donor samples were processed together. TCRB sequences were amplified from cDNA with the immunoSEQ multiplex PCR, producing 87-bp fragments spanning the CDR3 region. Sequencing of the amplicons was done on the Illumina HiSeq platform. The authors' pipeline ran thus. PCR bias was computationally corrected using synthetic template baselines, reads within Hamming distance 2 were collapsed, and singletons that could not be merged were discarded. Reads were aligned to IMGT to assign V, D and J genes, CDR3 length, and insertions or deletions at six rearrangement sites. Within each subset, clonotype counts were normalized to the number of sorted cells before true diversity and Gini coefficients were calculated with the tcR R package. Repertoire sharing was quantified using the overlap coefficient calculated on TCRB nucleotide sequences. Out-of-frame TCRB sequences from naive cells were analyzed to stand in for the pre-selection repertoire. In its TCRdb copy, this immuneACCESS table keeps in-frame sequences only and misses some clones. Where compared with another copy, unresolved V genes explain less than half of these, and the others have no known cause. D and trimming were read from the DNA, whereas the V and J calls and clone size are those reported in that table. For this sample there are roughly 330,000 clones; 11% appear just once. Jointly, the top ten make up 0.015% of the sample.

Sample: naive CD4+ T cells from blood. This sample's cell subset or site label indicates: true naive CD4+ T cells. This TCR came from a woman in her twenties or thirties in good health. The V gene is TRBV7-9 and the J gene is TRBJ2-7, with 11 middle bases fitting TRBD2. The nucleotide sequence reads as follows: TGTGCCAGCAGCTTCCTAGCGGGAGGAGCCTACGAGCAGTACTTC. Its protein is CASSFLAGGAYEQYF.